These T cell receptor beta chains were read from a single sample in a study of cytomegalovirus exposure and HLA in healthy donors. Produced via immunoSEQ multiplex PCR; TCRdb's table is partial and in-frame only. This sample has 35,000 to 40,000 clones, with 90% found just once. The sequenced sample consisted of PBMCs. The receptors here all came from a woman aged 18-30 years in good health and CMV-seronegative. Both conserved end residues are part of each CDR3. The order of the fields is D gene, J gene, V gene, clone size, CDR3 protein, CDR3 DNA. D genes are given only for firm matches. The listing skips clone size in some rows; elsewhere it reads once, few, many or a size class.

NA,TRBJ1-2,TRBV28,NA,CASSLTGTNYGYTF,TGTGCCAGCAGTTTAACAGGGACGAACTATGGCTACACCTTC
NA,TRBJ1-1,TRBV11-2,NA,CASSGIAGTEAFF,TGTGCCAGCAGCGGGATTGCGGGCACTGAAGCTTTCTTT
TRBD1,TRBJ2-1,TRBV29-1,few,CSVEGTGSGEQFF,TGCAGCGTGGAGGGGACAGGGTCGGGGGAGCAGTTCTTC
NA,TRBJ1-1,TRBV5-1,NA,CASSSQGSTEAFF,TGCGCCAGCAGCTCTCAGGGGTCCACTGAAGCTTTCTTT
TRBD1,TRBJ1-2,TRBV6-5,NA,CASSSGGTNYGYTF,TGTGCCAGCAGTTCAGGGGGAACTAACTATGGCTACACCTTC
TRBD1,TRBJ2-7,TRBV30,NA,CAWRPDRAYEQYF,TGTGCCTGGAGGCCTGACAGGGCATACGAGCAGTACTTC
TRBD2,TRBJ2-7,TRBV11-3,NA,CASSLAGGGTYEQYF,TGTGCCAGCAGCCTAGCAGGCGGGGGAACCTACGAGCAGTACTTC
TRBD1,TRBJ1-1,TRBV9,NA,CASSPDREATSTEAFF,TGTGCCAGCAGCCCTGACAGGGAGGCAACGAGCACTGAAGCTTTCTTT
NA,TRBJ2-1,TRBV19,NA,CASKYGGGVNEQFF,TGTGCCAGTAAGTACGGGGGAGGAGTGAATGAGCAGTTCTTC
NA,TRBJ2-2,TRBV5-1,once,CASHRADTGELFF,TGCGCCAGCCACAGGGCGGACACCGGGGAGCTGTTTTTT
NA,TRBJ1-5,TRBV2,NA,CASSVGRSNQPQHF,TGTGCCAGCAGTGTGGGGCGGAGCAATCAGCCCCAGCATTTT
TRBD2,TRBJ2-5,TRBV7-7,NA,CASSLAGTSGETQYF,TGTGCTAGCAGCTTAGCCGGGACTAGCGGAGAGACCCAGTACTTC
TRBD2,TRBJ2-5,TRBV5-4,NA,CASSFRGSGETQYF,TGTGCCAGCAGCTTTCGCGGGAGTGGGGAGACCCAGTACTTC
TRBD1,TRBJ2-7,TRBV7-2,NA,CASSLMDRGPLHEQYF,TGTGCCAGCAGCTTAATGGACAGGGGGCCGCTCCACGAGCAGTACTTC
TRBD2,TRBJ2-3,TRBV5-1,NA,CASSLPLRGLAGQTSLDTQYF,TGCGCCAGCAGCTTGCCCCTGCGGGGACTAGCGGGGCAGACTTCCTTAGATACGCAGTATTTT
TRBD2,TRBJ2-1,TRBV6-4,NA,CASSDGTTNEQFF,TGTGCCAGCAGTGACGGGACTACCAATGAGCAGTTCTTC
NA,TRBJ1-1,TRBV4-3,NA,CASSQSQEKNTEAFF,TGCGCCAGCAGCCAAAGTCAGGAAAAGAACACTGAAGCTTTCTTT
TRBD1,TRBJ1-2,TRBV29-1,NA,CSVEILQGLYGYTF,TGCAGCGTTGAAATTCTACAGGGGTTGTATGGCTACACCTTC
NA,TRBJ1-1,TRBV5-4,NA,CASSPSAGNTEAFF,TGTGCCAGCAGCCCCTCGGCGGGGAACACTGAAGCTTTCTTT
TRBD2,TRBJ2-3,TRBV10-1,few,CASMVGTGGWTSGRTDTQYF,TGCGCCAGCATGGTGGGGACAGGGGGTTGGACTAGCGGGAGGACAGATACGCAGTATTTT
NA,TRBJ2-7,TRBV5-1,NA,CASSPITGGSYEQYF,TGCGCCAGCTCCCCCATCACCGGGGGATCCTACGAGCAGTACTTC
NA,TRBJ2-7,TRBV5-1,NA,CASSLELTATYEQYF,TGCGCCAGCAGCTTGGAGCTTACAGCTACCTACGAGCAGTACTTC
NA,TRBJ1-2,TRBV5-1,NA,CASSLGSEGVGGYTF,TGCGCCAGCAGCTTGGGTTCGGAGGGTGTTGGTGGCTACACCTTC
NA,TRBJ2-2,TRBV10-3,NA,CAISLREPGELFF,TGTGCCATCAGTCTACGCGAGCCCGGGGAGCTGTTTTTT
NA,TRBJ2-7,TRBV5-4,NA,CASSLQVSEQYF,TGTGCCAGCAGCTTGCAGGTATCCGAGCAGTACTTC
NA,TRBJ1-1,TRBV10-2,NA,CASNDQGNTEAFF,TGCGCCAGCAACGACCAGGGGAACACTGAAGCTTTCTTT
TRBD2,TRBJ2-5,TRBV11-1,NA,CASSPKSRLAGQETQYF,TGTGCCAGCAGCCCCAAGTCCCGACTAGCGGGTCAAGAGACCCAGTACTTC
TRBD2,TRBJ2-1,TRBV19,NA,CASSSRLGLAVQYNEQFF,TGTGCCAGTAGTTCTCGTTTAGGACTAGCGGTCCAATACAATGAGCAGTTCTTC
NA,TRBJ1-1,TRBV5-1,NA,CASSLAGANTEAFF,TGCGCCAGCAGCTTGGCGGGAGCGAACACTGAAGCTTTCTTT
TRBD1,TRBJ2-7,TRBV10-3,NA,CAISPGQGYEQYF,TGTGCCATCAGTCCGGGACAGGGCTACGAGCAGTACTTC
TRBD1,TRBJ2-1,TRBV2,NA,CASSVGQGAYNEQFF,TGTGCCAGCAGCGTCGGACAGGGGGCCTACAATGAGCAGTTCTTC
NA,TRBJ1-1,TRBV4-3,NA,CASSQEQGLNTEAFF,TGCGCCAGCAGCCAAGAGCAGGGATTGAACACTGAAGCTTTCTTT
NA,TRBJ1-1,TRBV30,NA,CAWTVRLMNTEAFF,TGTGCCTGGACAGTGAGACTCATGAACACTGAAGCTTTCTTT
TRBD1,TRBJ2-7,TRBV9,NA,CASSVAGTGGYEQYF,TGTGCCAGCAGCGTAGCGGGGACAGGGGGCTACGAGCAGTACTTC
NA,TRBJ1-4,TRBV15,NA,CATSRDSGEKLFF,TGTGCCACCAGCAGAGATTCCGGTGAAAAACTGTTTTTT
TRBD2,TRBJ2-1,TRBV5-1,NA,CASSTGLARIRDEQFF,TGCGCCAGCAGCACGGGACTAGCCAGGATTAGGGATGAGCAGTTCTTC
TRBD2,TRBJ2-7,TRBV7-8,NA,CASSFRLAGSYEQYF,TGTGCCAGCAGCTTTAGACTAGCGGGATCCTACGAGCAGTACTTC
NA,TRBJ1-1,TRBV6-5,NA,CASSYRGVRTEAFF,TGTGCCAGCAGTTACCGGGGGGTGAGGACTGAAGCTTTCTTT
TRBD2,TRBJ2-5,TRBV30,NA,CAWSVRSGPDWETQYF,TGTGCCTGGAGTGTACGTAGCGGGCCGGACTGGGAGACCCAGTACTTC
TRBD1,TRBJ2-7,TRBV27,NA,CASSLLGTGPYEQYF,TGTGCCAGCAGTTTATTGGGGACAGGGCCCTACGAGCAGTACTTC
NA,TRBJ1-1,TRBV10-3,NA,CAISLLAENTEAFF,TGTGCCATCAGTCTGTTGGCAGAGAACACTGAAGCTTTCTTT
NA,TRBJ2-4,TRBV27,NA,CASSPGLAKNIQYF,TGTGCCAGCAGTCCGGGACTAGCCAAAAACATTCAGTACTTC
NA,TRBJ1-6,TRBV10-3,once,CAIAQVAYNSPLHF,TGTGCCATCGCCCAGGTGGCTTATAATTCACCCCTCCACTTT
NA,TRBJ2-7,TRBV28,NA,CASSLRRRGLGEQYF,TGTGCCAGCAGTTTACGGCGCCGGGGTCTGGGAGAGCAGTACTTC
TRBD1,TRBJ2-5,TRBV5-8,NA,CARQGQRKETQYF,TGTGCCAGGCAGGGACAGCGAAAAGAGACCCAGTACTTC
TRBD2,TRBJ2-7,TRBV11-2,NA,CASSVAGGKYEQYF,TGTGCCAGCAGTGTAGCGGGAGGGAAGTACGAGCAGTACTTC
NA,TRBJ2-1,TRBV2,once,CASNPDRHNEQFF,TGTGCCAGCAACCCGGACAGACACAATGAGCAGTTCTTC
NA,TRBJ1-3,TRBV7-3,NA,CASSLGSSGNTIYF,TGTGCCAGCAGCTTGGGCAGCTCTGGAAACACCATATATTTT
NA,TRBJ2-2,TRBV11-3,NA,CASSEDISNTGELFF,TGTGCCAGCAGCGAAGACATATCGAACACCGGGGAGCTGTTTTTT
NA,TRBJ2-5,TRBV7-7,NA,CASSSDGRGETQYF,TGTGCTAGCAGCTCAGACGGCCGAGGAGAGACCCAGTACTTC
TRBD2,TRBJ2-1,TRBV14,NA,CASSPWTSDRFSYNEQFF,TGTGCCAGCAGCCCCTGGACTAGCGACCGTTTCTCCTACAATGAGCAGTTCTTC
NA,TRBJ2-7,TRBV5-1,NA,CASSVEAGGQTYEQYF,TGCGCCAGCAGCGTTGAGGCTGGCGGGCAAACCTACGAGCAGTACTTC
NA,TRBJ1-2,TRBV19,once,CASSIVPGRVYGYTF,TGTGCCAGTAGTATCGTTCCGGGCAGGGTATATGGCTACACCTTC
NA,TRBJ2-6,TRBV9,once,CASSVSHPSQGLYSGANVLTF,TGTGCCAGCAGCGTATCTCACCCGAGTCAGGGGCTTTATTCTGGGGCCAACGTCCTGACTTTC
NA,TRBJ1-2,TRBV18,NA,CASSPEYSNYGYTF,TGTGCCAGCTCACCAGAATACAGCAACTATGGCTACACCTTC
NA,TRBJ2-1,TRBV7-3,NA,CASSLAGRGNEQFF,TGTGCCAGCAGCTTAGCGGGACGTGGCAATGAGCAGTTCTTC
TRBD2,TRBJ2-5,TRBV9,NA,CASAFGRGSETQYF,TGTGCCAGCGCTTTCGGGAGGGGTAGCGAGACCCAGTACTTC